This T cell receptor (beta chain) was retrieved from a study of blood T cell repertoires in COVID-19 (dated by TCRdb to the early 2020s). Turning to the overall study: Samples covering the acute and convalescent phases of COVID-19 were provided by collaborators in the United States, Italy and Spain. HLA class I and class II types, where available, came from metadata supplied by the sample provider rather than from assay-based typing. The sample metadata nearly always contained a de-identified subject ID, COVID-19 status, age in years and sex. Subjects who had been exposed to COVID-19, were actively infected with it, or had recovered from it provided the deeply sampled blood TCRbeta repertoires that made up the dataset. The samples were drawn from two sources: the first 160 participants of the ongoing ImmuneRACE study, and some 1,300 subjects contributed by 6 global collaborators. The repertoires were released in a freely available public database meant as a resource for research on the immune response to SARS-CoV-2. The prospective study material was composed of cDNA or gDNA derived from T cells, B-cell-depleted T cells, or PBMCs. General conclusions and limits of the study: Clinical and demographic metadata were provided uncurated, with the amount varying by source and participant.

Remarks on this clone: No antigen is known for it. Per-base quality was not reported, and no clone a single base away is much larger than it.

Inclusive of the bounding cysteine and phenylalanine, the CDR3 is 12 residues long. Kept here is only the CDR3 DNA, which spans 36 bases and is read in frame from base 1. The germline V gene gives CDR1 as SGHRS and CDR2 as YFSETQ. Unmatched junction bases come to 2, with V trimmed by 5 bases and J by 6 bases. The collaborating institutions used their own protocols to collect whole blood in K2EDTA tubes. For TCRbeta analysis, collaborator samples were shipped as frozen whole blood, as isolated PBMCs, or as DNA extracted from either sample type. TCRbeta CDR3 regions were amplified from genomic DNA using the immunoSEQ Assay, a bias-controlled multiplex PCR. The original pipeline was this. Nucleated cell counts per sample were estimated from amplification of reference gene primers within the assay. To quantify the absolute abundance of each unique TCRbeta CDR3 rearrangement, sequence reads were collapsed and filtered. For each sample, productive Simpson clonality was calculated as the square root of Simpson's diversity index over productive rearrangements. TCRdb re-hosts the immuneACCESS table, in-frame sequences only. Its copies lack some clones; in the studies checked, an unresolved V gene accounts for under half of them, and the cause for the rest is not known. That table gives V, J and clone size, and the DNA gave D and trimming. In this sample the table shows just under 30,000 clones, 85% to 90% of which occur a single time. The ten largest make up 16% of the sample.

The receptor was isolated from a man of 80 years or more with acute or convalescent COVID-19. The receptor chain draws on TRBV5-1 and TRBJ1-2; 9 middle bases align to TRBD1. The sample comprised peripheral blood. The CDR3 region reads CASSRTGDGYTF. DNA sequence: TGCGCCAGCAGTAGGACAGGGGATGGCTACACCTTC.